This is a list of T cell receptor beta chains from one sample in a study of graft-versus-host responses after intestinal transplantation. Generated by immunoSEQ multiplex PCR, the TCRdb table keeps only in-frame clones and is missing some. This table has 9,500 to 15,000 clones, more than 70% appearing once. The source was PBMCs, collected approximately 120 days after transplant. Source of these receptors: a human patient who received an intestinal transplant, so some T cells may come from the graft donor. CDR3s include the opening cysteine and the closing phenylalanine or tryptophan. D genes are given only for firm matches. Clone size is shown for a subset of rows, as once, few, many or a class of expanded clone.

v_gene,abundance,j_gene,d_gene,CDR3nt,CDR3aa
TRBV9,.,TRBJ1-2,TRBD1,TGTGCCAGCAGCGACCGGGACAGGGGACTCCTAGACTATGGCTACACCTTC,CASSDRDRGLLDYGYTF
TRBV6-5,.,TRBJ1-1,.,TGTGCCAGCAGTTACTCAAAGAGGATCACTGAAGCTTTCTTT,CASSYSKRITEAFF
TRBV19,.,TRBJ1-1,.,TGTGCCAGTAGTTACGGGGAGACTGAAGCTTTCTTT,CASSYGETEAFF
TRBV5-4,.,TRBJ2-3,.,TGTGCCAGCAGATACTTAGAGGGGGATACGCAGTATTTT,CASRYLEGDTQYF
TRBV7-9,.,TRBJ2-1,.,TGTGCCAGCAGCTTTGGGCTGGACAATGAGCAGTTCTTC,CASSFGLDNEQFF
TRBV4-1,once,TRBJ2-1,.,TGCGCCAGCAGCCCACGACTGGTTCTCCGAGGGAATGAGCAGTTCTTC,CASSPRLVLRGNEQFF
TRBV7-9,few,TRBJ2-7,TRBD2,TGTGCCAGCAGCCAAGAGGTGGGGCGGGGGTTCAACGAGCAGTACTTC,CASSQEVGRGFNEQYF
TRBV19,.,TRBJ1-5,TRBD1,TGTGCCAGTAGTAGTTGGGCAGGGGGCGATCAGCCCCAGCATTTT,CASSSWAGGDQPQHF
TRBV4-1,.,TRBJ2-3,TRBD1,TGCGCCAGCAGCGGCACAGGGGGAAGCACAGATACGCAGTATTTT,CASSGTGGSTDTQYF
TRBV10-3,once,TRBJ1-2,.,TGTGCCATCAGTGGGGCAGGGTGGGACTATGGCTACACCTTC,CAISGAGWDYGYTF
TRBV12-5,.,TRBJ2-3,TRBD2,TGTGCTAGTGGTTTGGTGGGACTAGCCGACACAGATACGCAGTATTTT,CASGLVGLADTDTQYF
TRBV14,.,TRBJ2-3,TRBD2,TGTGCCAGCAGCCACGCTAGCGGGCCTAGCACAGATACGCAGTATTTT,CASSHASGPSTDTQYF
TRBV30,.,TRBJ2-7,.,TGTGCCTGGAGGGGTAAGGGGCTTGGAGGGTACGAGCAGTACTTC,CAWRGKGLGGYEQYF
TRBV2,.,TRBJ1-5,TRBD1,TGTGCCAGCAGCGAGACAGGGTTCAATCAGCCCCAGCATTTT,CASSETGFNQPQHF
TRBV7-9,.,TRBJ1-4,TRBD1,TGTGCCAGCAGCACCGGAGGGGGCGGTGAAAAACTGTTTTTT,CASSTGGGGEKLFF
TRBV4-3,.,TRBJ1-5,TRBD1,TGCGCCAGCAGCCAAGATCTTGAACAGGGGGGTCAGCCCCAGCATTTT,CASSQDLEQGGQPQHF
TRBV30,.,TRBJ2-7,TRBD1,TGTGCCTGGAGGGTCCGGGACAGGGTCTACGAGCAGTACTTC,CAWRVRDRVYEQYF
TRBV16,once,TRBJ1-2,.,TGTGCCAGCAGCCCCTATTTTGAGAGTAACTATGGCTACACCTTC,CASSPYFESNYGYTF
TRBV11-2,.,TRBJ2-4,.,TGTGCCAGCAGCTTCGGAAACATTCAGTACTTC,CASSFGNIQYF
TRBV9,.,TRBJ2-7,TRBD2,TGTGCCAGCAGCGTCACTAGCGCCTCCTACGAGCAGTACTTC,CASSVTSASYEQYF
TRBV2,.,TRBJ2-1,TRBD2,TGTGCCAGCAGTAGAAGCAGCGGGATATACAATGAGCAGTTCTTC,CASSRSSGIYNEQFF
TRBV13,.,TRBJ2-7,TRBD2,TGTGCCAGCAGCTTATGGCAGGGAGGGTCCGAGCAGTACTTC,CASSLWQGGSEQYF
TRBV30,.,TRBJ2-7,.,TGTGCCTGGAGACCCTCCGGGGCTCCCCTCTACGAGCAGTACTTC,CAWRPSGAPLYEQYF
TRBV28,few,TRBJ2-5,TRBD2,TGTGCCAGCAGCCGCTTAGCGGGATCTGTGGTAGAGACCCAGTACTTC,CASSRLAGSVVETQYF
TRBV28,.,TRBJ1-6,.,TGTGCCAGTACCCCGGGGGTCGGCTCACCCCTCCACTTT,CASTPGVGSPLHF
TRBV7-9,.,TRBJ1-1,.,TGTGCCAGCAGCCCAAGAGGAACTGAAGCTTTCTTT,CASSPRGTEAFF
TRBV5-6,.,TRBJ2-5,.,TGTGCCAGCAGGTTGGGCCGACGTCCAGAGACCCAGTACTTC,CASRLGRRPETQYF
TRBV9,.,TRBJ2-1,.,TGTGCCAGCAGCGTAGGGACGGGCTCCTACAATGAGCAGTTCTTC,CASSVGTGSYNEQFF
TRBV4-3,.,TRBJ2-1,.,TGCGCCAGCAGCCAAGAAGAAGCTGGGTACAATGAGCAGTTCTTC,CASSQEEAGYNEQFF
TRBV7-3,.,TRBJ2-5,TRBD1,TGTGCCAGCAGCCCCGGGACAGGGGCGCCGGAGACCCAGTACTTC,CASSPGTGAPETQYF
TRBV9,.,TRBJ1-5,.,TGTGCCAGCAGCGCCCGACTTACCAATCAGCCCCAGCATTTT,CASSARLTNQPQHF
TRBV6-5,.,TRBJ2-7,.,TGTGCCAGCAGGACCGGGACGGGCCACTACGAGCAGTACTTC,CASRTGTGHYEQYF
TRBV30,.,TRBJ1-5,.,TGTGCCTGGACGTCAGCCCAGCATTTT,CAWTSAQHF
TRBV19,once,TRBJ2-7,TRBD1,TGTGCCAGTAGTCCCGGGACAGGTTTCTCCTACGAGCAGTACTTC,CASSPGTGFSYEQYF
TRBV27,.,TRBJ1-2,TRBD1,TGTGCCAGCAGTCCCCAGAGGGGGCGAGACTATGGCTACACCTTC,CASSPQRGRDYGYTF
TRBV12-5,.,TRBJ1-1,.,TGTGCTAGTGGTTTGGTAAGAGGATGGGATACTGAAGCTTTCTTT,CASGLVRGWDTEAFF
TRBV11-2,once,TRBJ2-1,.,TGTGCCAGCAGCTTAATTCTAGGCAATGAGCAGTTCTTC,CASSLILGNEQFF
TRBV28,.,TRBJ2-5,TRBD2,TGTGCCAGCAGTTTCCGGGGGGAAGAGACCCAGTACTTC,CASSFRGEETQYF
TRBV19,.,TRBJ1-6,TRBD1,TGTGCCAGTAGTAAGTCCCGGGACAGTGAGATCTCACCCCTCCACTTT,CASSKSRDSEISPLHF
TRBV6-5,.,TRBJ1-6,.,TGTGCCAGCAGTTACGGTCGTTCACCCCTCCACTTT,CASSYGRSPLHF
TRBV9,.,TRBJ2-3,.,TGTGCCAGCAGCGAGAGCACAGATACGCAGTATTTT,CASSESTDTQYF
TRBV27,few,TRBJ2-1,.,TGTGCCAGCAGTTTAATATCCTACAATGAGCAGTTCTTC,CASSLISYNEQFF
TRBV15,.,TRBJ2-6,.,TGTGCCACCAGCAGAGTCCGCTCTGGGGCCAACGTCCTGACTTTC,CATSRVRSGANVLTF
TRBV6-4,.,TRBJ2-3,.,TGTGCCAGCAGTGGCGGGGATCCTGCAGATACGCAGTATTTT,CASSGGDPADTQYF
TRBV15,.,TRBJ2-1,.,TGTGCCACCACCTCGGAGGGGTCCTACAATGAGCAGTTCTTC,CATTSEGSYNEQFF
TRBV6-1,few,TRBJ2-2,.,TGTGCCAGCAGTGTTGGGGATGCCGGGGAGCTGTTTTTT,CASSVGDAGELFF
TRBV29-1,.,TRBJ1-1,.,TGCAGCGTTGATCCTGAGGGTTATGCTTTCTTT,CSVDPEGYAFF
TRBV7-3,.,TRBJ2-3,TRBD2,TGTGCCAGCAGCTTAGGAGCGGGACCAAACACAGATACGCAGTATTTT,CASSLGAGPNTDTQYF
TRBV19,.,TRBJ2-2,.,TGTGCCAGTAGCGGGAGTTCTGGGGAGCTGTTTTTT,CASSGSSGELFF
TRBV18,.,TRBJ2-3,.,TGTGCCAGCTCATTCTACGCCGATACGCAGTATTTT,CASSFYADTQYF